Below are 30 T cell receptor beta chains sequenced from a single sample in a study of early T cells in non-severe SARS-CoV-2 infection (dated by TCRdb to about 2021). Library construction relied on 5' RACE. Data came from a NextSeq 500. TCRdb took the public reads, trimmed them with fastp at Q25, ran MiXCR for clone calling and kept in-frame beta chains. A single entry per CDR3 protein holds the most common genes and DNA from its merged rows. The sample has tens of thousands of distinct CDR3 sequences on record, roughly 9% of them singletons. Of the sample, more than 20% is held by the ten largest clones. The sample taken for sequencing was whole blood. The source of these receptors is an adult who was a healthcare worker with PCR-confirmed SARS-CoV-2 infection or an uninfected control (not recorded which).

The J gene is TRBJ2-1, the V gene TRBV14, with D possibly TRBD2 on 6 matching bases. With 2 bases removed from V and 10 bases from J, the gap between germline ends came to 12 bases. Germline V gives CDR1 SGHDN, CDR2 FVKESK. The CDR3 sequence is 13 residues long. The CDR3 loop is CASSQRRVAEQFF. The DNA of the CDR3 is TGTGCCAGCAGCCAAAGGAGGGTAGCGGAGCAGTTCTTC.

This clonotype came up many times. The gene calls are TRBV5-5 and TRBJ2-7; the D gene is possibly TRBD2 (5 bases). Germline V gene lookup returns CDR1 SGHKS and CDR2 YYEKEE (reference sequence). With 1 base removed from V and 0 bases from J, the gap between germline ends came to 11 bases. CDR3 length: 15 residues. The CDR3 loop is CASSLLQTTSYEQYF. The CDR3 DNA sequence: TGTGCCAGCAGCTTGCTTCAGACTACCTCCTACGAGCAGTACTTC.

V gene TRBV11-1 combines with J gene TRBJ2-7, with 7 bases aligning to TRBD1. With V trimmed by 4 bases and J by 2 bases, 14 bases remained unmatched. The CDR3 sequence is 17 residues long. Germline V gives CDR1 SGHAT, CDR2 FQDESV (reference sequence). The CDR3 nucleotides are TGTGCCAGCAGCTGGAGAGCCCCCAGGGACAGACCCTACGAGCAGTACTTC. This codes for CASSWRAPRDRPYEQYF.

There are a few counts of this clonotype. CDR3 bases: TGTGCCAGTACCCTTGACAGTTACAATGAGCAGTTCTTC. Its protein product is CASTLDSYNEQFF. The chain uses TRBV19 and TRBJ2-1, with a weak D call TRBD1 (5 bases). Germline CDR1 and CDR2: LNHDA and SQIVND (reference sequence). The CDR3 is 13 amino acids. Trimming shortened V by 7 bases and J by 4 bases, and 11 bases separated the two germline ends.

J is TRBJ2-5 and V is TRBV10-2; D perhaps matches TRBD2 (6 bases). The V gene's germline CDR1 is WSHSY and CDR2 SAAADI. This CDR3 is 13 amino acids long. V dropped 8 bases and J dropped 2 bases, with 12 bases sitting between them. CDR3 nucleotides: TGCGCCAGCGAGGGAGGAATGCAAGAGACCCAGTACTTC. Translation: CASEGGMQETQYF.

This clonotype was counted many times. CDR3 DNA sequence: TGCAGTGCTAGAGATCTTGGCAGGGGAACCAATGAGCAGTTCTTC. Translated, it gives CSARDLGRGTNEQFF. V is TRBV20-1 and J is TRBJ2-1; D perhaps matches TRBD1 (6 bases). Per germline, CDR1 DFQATT and CDR2 SNEGSKA (reference sequence). The CDR3 sequence is 15 residues long. V was clipped by 0 bases and J by 6 bases, with 15 bases between them.

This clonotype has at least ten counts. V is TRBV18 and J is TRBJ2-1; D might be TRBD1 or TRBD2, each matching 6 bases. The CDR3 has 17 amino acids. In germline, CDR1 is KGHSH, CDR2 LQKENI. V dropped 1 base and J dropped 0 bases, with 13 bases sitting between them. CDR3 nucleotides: TGTGCCAGCTCACCACGGAGGGACACCTACTCCTACAATGAGCAGTTCTTC. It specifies CASSPRRDTYSYNEQFF. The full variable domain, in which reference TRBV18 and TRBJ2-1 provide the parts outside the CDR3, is NAGVMQNPRHLVRRRGQEARLRCSPMKGHSHVYWYRQLPEEGLKFMVYLQKENIIDESGMPKERFSAEFPKEGPSILRIQQVVRGDSAAYFCASSPRRDTYSYNEQFFGPGTRLTVL.

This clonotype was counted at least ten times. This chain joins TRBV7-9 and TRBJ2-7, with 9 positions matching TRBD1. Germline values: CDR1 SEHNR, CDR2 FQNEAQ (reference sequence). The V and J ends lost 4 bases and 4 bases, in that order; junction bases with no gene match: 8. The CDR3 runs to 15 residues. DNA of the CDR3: TGTGCCAGCAGCTCACGGACAGGGGTAGAGTACGAGCAGTACTTC. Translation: CASSSRTGVEYEQYF.

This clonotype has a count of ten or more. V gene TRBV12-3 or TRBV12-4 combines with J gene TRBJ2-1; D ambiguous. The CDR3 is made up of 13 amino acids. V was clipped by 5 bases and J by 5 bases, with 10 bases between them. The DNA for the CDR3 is TGTGCCAGCAGTCCTGGACGGGACAATGAGCAGTTCTTC. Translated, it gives CASSPGRDNEQFF.

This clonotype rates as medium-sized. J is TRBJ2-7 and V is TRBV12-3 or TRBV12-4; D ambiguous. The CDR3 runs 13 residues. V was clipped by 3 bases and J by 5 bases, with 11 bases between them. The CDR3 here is CASSLGAIDEQYF. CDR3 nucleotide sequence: TGTGCCAGCAGTTTGGGTGCCATAGACGAGCAGTACTTC.

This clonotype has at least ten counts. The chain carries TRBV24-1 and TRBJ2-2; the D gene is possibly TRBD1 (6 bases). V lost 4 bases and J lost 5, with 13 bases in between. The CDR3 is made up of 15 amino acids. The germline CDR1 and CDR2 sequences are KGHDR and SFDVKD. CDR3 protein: CATSDARQGTGELFF. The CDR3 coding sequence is TGTGCCACCAGTGACGCCCGTCAGGGGACCGGGGAGCTGTTTTTT.

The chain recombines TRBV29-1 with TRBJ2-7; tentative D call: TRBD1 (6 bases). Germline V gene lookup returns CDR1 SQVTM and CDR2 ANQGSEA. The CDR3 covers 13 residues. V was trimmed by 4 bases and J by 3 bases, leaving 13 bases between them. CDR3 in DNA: TGCAGCGTTGTAACAGGGATCCACTACGAGCAGTACTTC. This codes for CSVVTGIHYEQYF.

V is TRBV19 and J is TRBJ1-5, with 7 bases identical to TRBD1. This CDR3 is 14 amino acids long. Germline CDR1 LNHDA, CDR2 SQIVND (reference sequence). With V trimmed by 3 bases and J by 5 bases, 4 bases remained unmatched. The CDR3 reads CASSMWQGDQPQHF. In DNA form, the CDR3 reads TGTGCCAGTAGTATGTGGCAGGGGGATCAGCCCCAGCATTTT.

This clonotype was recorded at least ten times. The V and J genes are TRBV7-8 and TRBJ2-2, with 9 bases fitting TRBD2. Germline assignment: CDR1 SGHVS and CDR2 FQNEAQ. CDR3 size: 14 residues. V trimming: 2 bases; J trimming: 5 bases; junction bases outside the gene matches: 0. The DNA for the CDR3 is TGTGCCAGCAGCTTACTAGCGGGGACCGGGGAGCTGTTTTTT. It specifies CASSLLAGTGELFF.

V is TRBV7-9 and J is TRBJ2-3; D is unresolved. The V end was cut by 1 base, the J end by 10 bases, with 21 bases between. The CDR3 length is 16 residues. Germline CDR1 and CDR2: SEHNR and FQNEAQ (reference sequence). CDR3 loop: CASSLDGLTKGLAQYF. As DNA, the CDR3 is TGTGCCAGCAGCTTAGACGGGCTAACGAAAGGTTTGGCGCAGTATTTT.

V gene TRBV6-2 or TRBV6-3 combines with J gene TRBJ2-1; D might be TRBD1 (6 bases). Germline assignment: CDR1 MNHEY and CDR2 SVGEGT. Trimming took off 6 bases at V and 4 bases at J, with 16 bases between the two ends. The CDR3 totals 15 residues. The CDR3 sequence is CASRSFRGGYNEQFF. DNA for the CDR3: TGTGCCAGCAGATCCTTCAGGGGCGGGTACAATGAGCAGTTCTTC.

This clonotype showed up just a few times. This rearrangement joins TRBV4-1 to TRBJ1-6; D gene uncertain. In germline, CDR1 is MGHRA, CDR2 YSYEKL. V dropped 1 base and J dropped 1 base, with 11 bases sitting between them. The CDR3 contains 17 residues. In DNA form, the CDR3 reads TGCGCCAGCAGCCAAGGGGATAGAGGATCCTATAATTCACCCCTCCACTTT. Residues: CASSQGDRGSYNSPLHF.

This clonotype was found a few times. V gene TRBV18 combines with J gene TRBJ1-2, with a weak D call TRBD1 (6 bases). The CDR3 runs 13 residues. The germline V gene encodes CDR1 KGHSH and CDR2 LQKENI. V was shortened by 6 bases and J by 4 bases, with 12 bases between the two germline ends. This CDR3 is CASSQDRSYGYTF. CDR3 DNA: TGTGCCAGCTCCCAGGACAGAAGCTATGGCTACACCTTC. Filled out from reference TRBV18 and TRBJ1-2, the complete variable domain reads NAGVMQNPRHLVRRRGQEARLRCSPMKGHSHVYWYRQLPEEGLKFMVYLQKENIIDESGMPKERFSAEFPKEGPSILRIQQVVRGDSAAYFCASSQDRSYGYTFGSGTRLTVV.

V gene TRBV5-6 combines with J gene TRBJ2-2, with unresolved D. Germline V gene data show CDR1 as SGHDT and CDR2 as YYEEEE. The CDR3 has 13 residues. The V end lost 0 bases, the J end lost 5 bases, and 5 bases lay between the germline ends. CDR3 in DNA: TGTGCCAGCAGCTTGGGAGTTACCGGGGAGCTGTTTTTT. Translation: CASSLGVTGELFF.

The CDR3 region is CASSPDEKLFF. CDR3 nucleotide sequence: TGTGCCAGCAGTCCCGATGAAAAACTGTTTTTT. This chain uses TRBV27 with TRBJ1-4; D unresolved. The V gene lost 5 bases and the J gene lost 6 bases, with 4 bases spanning the gap. The CDR3 consists of 11 residues. CDR1 is MNHEY and CDR2 is SMNVEV in the germline V gene (reference sequence).

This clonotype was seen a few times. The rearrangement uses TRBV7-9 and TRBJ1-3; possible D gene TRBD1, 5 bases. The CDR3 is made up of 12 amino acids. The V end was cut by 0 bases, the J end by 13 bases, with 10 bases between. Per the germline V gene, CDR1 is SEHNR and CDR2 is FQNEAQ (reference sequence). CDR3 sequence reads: CASSLAPGTIYF. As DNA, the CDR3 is TGTGCCAGCAGCTTAGCCCCGGGGACGATATATTTT.

In nucleotides, the CDR3 is TGTGCCAGCAGGGAAGGCTACGAGGCTTTCTTT. Encoded protein: CASREGYEAFF. V gene TRBV12-3 or TRBV12-4 combines with J gene TRBJ1-1; no firm D call. The CDR3 contains 11 residues. V gave up 6 bases and J gave up 11 bases, with 13 bases separating them.

CDR3 in amino acids: CASSLAGPVGTYNEQFF. CDR3 coding DNA: TGTGCCAGCAGCTTAGCGGGTCCAGTCGGGACCTACAATGAGCAGTTCTTC. This chain joins TRBV7-9 and TRBJ2-1, with TRBD2 as a possible D gene (5 bases). Trimming removed 0 bases from V and 2 bases from J, with 14 bases in between. The CDR3 extends over 17 amino acids. Germline assignment: CDR1 SEHNR and CDR2 FQNEAQ (reference sequence).

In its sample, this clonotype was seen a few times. CDR3 amino acids: CAISEAEGDTQYF. The CDR3 nucleotides are TGTGCCATCAGTGAGGCTGAGGGAGATACGCAGTATTTT. The gene calls are TRBV10-3 and TRBJ2-3; D may be TRBD2 (5 bases). The V gene lost 2 bases and the J gene lost 5 bases, with 8 bases spanning the gap. Germline V gene lookup returns CDR1 ENHRY and CDR2 SYGVKD. The CDR3 extends over 13 amino acids.

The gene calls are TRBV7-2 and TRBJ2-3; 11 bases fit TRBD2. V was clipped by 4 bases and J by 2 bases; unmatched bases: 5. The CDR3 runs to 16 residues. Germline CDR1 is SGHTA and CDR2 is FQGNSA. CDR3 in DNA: TGTGCCAGCAGCTACCTAGCGGGGGGATTCACAGATACGCAGTATTTT. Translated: CASSYLAGGFTDTQYF.

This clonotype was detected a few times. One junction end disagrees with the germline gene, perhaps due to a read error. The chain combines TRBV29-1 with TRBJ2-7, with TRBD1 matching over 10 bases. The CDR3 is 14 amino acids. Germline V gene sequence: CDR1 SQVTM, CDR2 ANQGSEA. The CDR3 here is CSVGSRRQGALGPF. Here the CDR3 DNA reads TGCAGCGTTGGGTCACGTCGACAGGGGGCTCTTGGACCCTTC.

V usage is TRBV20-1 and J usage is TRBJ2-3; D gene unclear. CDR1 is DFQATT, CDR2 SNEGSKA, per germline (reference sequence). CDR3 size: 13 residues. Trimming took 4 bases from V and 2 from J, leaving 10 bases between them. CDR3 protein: CSAKWFPTDTQYF. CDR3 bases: TGCAGTGCTAAGTGGTTCCCCACAGATACGCAGTATTTT.

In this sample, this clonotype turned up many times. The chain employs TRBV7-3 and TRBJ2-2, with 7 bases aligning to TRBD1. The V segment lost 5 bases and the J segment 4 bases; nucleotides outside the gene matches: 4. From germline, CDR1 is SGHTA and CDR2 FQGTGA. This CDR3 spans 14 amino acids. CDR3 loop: CASSRDSSTGELFF. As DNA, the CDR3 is TGTGCCAGCAGCCGGGACAGCAGCACCGGGGAGCTGTTTTTT.

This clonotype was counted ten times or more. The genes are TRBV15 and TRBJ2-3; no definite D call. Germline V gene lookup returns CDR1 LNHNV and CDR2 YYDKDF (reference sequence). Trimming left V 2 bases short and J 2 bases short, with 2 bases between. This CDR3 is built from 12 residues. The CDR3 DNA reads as TGTGCCACCAGCAGAACCACAGATACGCAGTATTTT. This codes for CATSRTTDTQYF.

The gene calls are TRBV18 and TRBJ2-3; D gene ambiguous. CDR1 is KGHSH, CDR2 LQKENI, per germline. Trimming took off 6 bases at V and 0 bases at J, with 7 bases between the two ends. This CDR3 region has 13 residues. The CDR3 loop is CASSRQSTDTQYF. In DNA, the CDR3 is TGTGCCAGCTCCCGGCAAAGCACAGATACGCAGTATTTT.